Each of the 21 T cell receptor beta chains below was sequenced from the same sample in a study of beta chain features in type 1 diabetes. General study points: In every one of the four CD4+ subsets, TCRB CDR3s were moderately but significantly shorter in Type 1 diabetes patients.

Reverse transcription of all isolated RNA meant that expressed TCRB transcripts were sequenced. Only in-frame clones appear in the TCRdb table, and some are missing; sequencing was by immunoSEQ multiplex PCR. This repertoire shows 500,000 to 800,000 clones, about an eighth found once; its top ten account for more than 0.1%. For these TCRs, the target antigens are not known. The sequenced sample consisted of naive CD4+ T cells from blood. These receptors were collected from a man between 25 and 39 years old with type 1 diabetes.

This clone showed up just a few times. The V call is TRBV11-2, the J call TRBJ2-3; TRBD1 agrees at 8 bases. The V gene's germline CDR1 is SGHAT and CDR2 FQNNGV. Trimming took 6 bases from V and 3 from J; bases not matched to a gene: 8. The CDR3 spans 15 residues. The DNA of the CDR3 is TGTGCCAGCAGAAGACAGGGGATGGGTACAGATACGCAGTATTTT. As protein: CASRRQGMGTDTQYF.

This chain connects TRBV7-3 to TRBJ2-5, with D perhaps matching TRBD1 (6 bases). The CDR3 is 14 amino acids. V lost 5 bases and J lost 3, with 13 bases in between. Germline assignment: CDR1 SGHTA and CDR2 FQGTGA. The CDR3 bases are TGTGCCAGCAGCCTGACAGGTCTGGAAGAGACCCAGTACTTC. Its protein product is CASSLTGLEETQYF.

This clone was counted only a few times. The chain uses TRBV4-1 and TRBJ1-1; a weak D match, TRBD1 (6 bases). With 5 bases removed from V and 0 bases from J, the gap between germline ends came to 16 bases. From germline, CDR1 is MGHRA and CDR2 YSYEKL. CDR3 length: 16 amino acids. The CDR3 here is CASSDKGGRMNTEAFF. DNA for the CDR3: TGCGCCAGCAGCGACAAAGGGGGAAGAATGAACACTGAAGCTTTCTTT.

This clone was detected a few times. The V and J genes are TRBV7-9 and TRBJ1-1; D remains unclear. The CDR3 has 14 amino acids. Trimming took 8 bases from V and 4 from J, leaving 17 bases between them. CDR1 is SEHNR and CDR2 is FQNEAQ in the germline V gene (reference sequence). The CDR3: CASLLGGSPTEAFF. The CDR3 DNA sequence: TGTGCCAGCTTGCTCGGCGGCAGCCCCACTGAAGCTTTCTTT.

The chain carries TRBV28 and TRBJ1-5; D is unresolved. The CDR3 sequence is 13 residues long. Trimming took off 5 bases at V and 2 bases at J, with 7 bases between the two ends. The V gene's germline CDR1 is MDHEN and CDR2 SYDVKM. The CDR3 DNA reads as TGTGCCAGCAGTGATATTGGCAATCAGCCCCAGCATTTT. Its translation is CASSDIGNQPQHF.

The chain employs TRBV20-1 and TRBJ1-2; D call uncertain. Germline lookup yields CDR1 DFQATT and CDR2 SNEGSKA (reference sequence). With 5 bases removed from V and 3 bases from J, the gap between germline ends came to 7 bases. The CDR3 runs 11 residues. The CDR3 DNA reads as TGCAGTGCTCCCCATGACTATGGCTACACCTTC. It is translated as CSAPHDYGYTF.

This clone was seen more than once but under ten times. This chain uses TRBV4-3 with TRBJ1-3, with no clear D. Trimming cost V 3 bases and J 0 bases, with 6 bases left between them. The CDR3 totals 14 residues. Germline loops: CDR1 LGHNA, CDR2 YSLEER. The CDR3 reads CASSHGVSGNTIYF. The CDR3 DNA reads TGCGCCAGCAGCCATGGAGTCTCTGGAAACACCATATATTTT.

The chain couples TRBV6-5 to TRBJ1-1, with D possibly being TRBD1 (6 bases). This CDR3 has 16 amino acids. Trimming took off 0 bases at V and 5 bases at J, with 16 bases between the two ends. The germline CDR1 and CDR2 sequences are MNHEY and SVGAGI. In DNA form, the CDR3 reads TGTGCCAGCAGTTACTCGAGAGTGGCAGGGGTTACTGAAGCTTTCTTT. This encodes CASSYSRVAGVTEAFF.

In its sample, this clone was seen a few times. The genes are TRBV7-4 and TRBJ1-4, with 9 bases that match TRBD1. The V gene end was trimmed by 6 bases and the J gene end by 6 bases; junction bases not matched to a gene: 5. CDR3 size: 14 residues. CDR1 is SGHVT and CDR2 is SQSDAQ in the germline V gene. CDR3 amino acids: CASSRDRAYEKLFF. The CDR3 DNA follows: TGTGCCAGCAGTCGGGACAGGGCGTATGAAAAACTGTTTTTT.

The chain links TRBV5-1 to TRBJ2-7; 7 bases match TRBD1. J lost 6 bases, V lost 0 bases, and 12 bases had no gene match. Germline V gene data show CDR1 as SGHRS and CDR2 as YFSETQ. This CDR3 is 16 amino acids long. For the CDR3, the DNA is TGCGCCAGCAGCTTGGAAGGCTCGCAGGCAGGGGGCGAGCAGTACTTC. Amino acid sequence: CASSLEGSQAGGEQYF.

The chain combines TRBV29-1 with TRBJ2-2, with TRBD1 matching over 7 bases. The CDR3 contains 15 residues. V lost 6 bases, J lost 0 bases, and 7 bases stayed unmatched. CDR1 and CDR2 (germline): SQVTM, ANQGSEA. For the CDR3, the DNA is TGCAGCGTCCTGACAGGGCTGTCGAACACCGGGGAGCTGTTTTTT. Residues: CSVLTGLSNTGELFF.

The V gene is TRBV7-9, the J gene TRBJ1-2; D is perhaps TRBD1 (5 bases). Deletions cut 5 bases from V and 6 bases from J, with 19 bases between. The CDR3 runs 15 residues. The germline V gene encodes CDR1 SEHNR and CDR2 FQNEAQ (reference sequence). CDR3: CASSPGAAGLDGYTF. CDR3 DNA sequence: TGTGCCAGCAGCCCCGGGGCGGCCGGTCTCGATGGCTACACCTTC.

Concerning this clone itself: This CDR3 is also generated by other DNA sequences in the sample. V is TRBV7-2 and J is TRBJ2-1, with 7 bases fitting TRBD1. The CDR3 sequence is 14 residues long. Per germline, CDR1 SGHTA and CDR2 FQGNSA. J lost 2 bases, V lost 5 bases, and 3 bases had no gene match. The DNA for the CDR3 is TGTGCCAGCAGCCTGGACAGGACCTACAATGAGCAGTTCTTC. This translates into CASSLDRTYNEQFF.

This clone was observed a few times. The V call is TRBV7-2, the J call TRBJ2-7; D might be TRBD1 (5 bases). The germline V gene has CDR1 SGHTA and CDR2 FQGNSA. This CDR3 region has 13 residues. V lost 4 bases and J lost 5, with 12 bases in between. Here the CDR3 DNA reads TGTGCCAGCAGCTCACCAGGGTCCCACGAGCAGTACTTC. Encoded protein: CASSSPGSHEQYF.

This clone was detected ten times or more. Within the sample, other DNA sequences also encode this same CDR3. The chain has TRBV6-6 and TRBJ1-1; tentative D call: TRBD1 (5 bases). Between the trimmed V and J ends, which lost 8 bases and 3 bases, there was a span of 7 bases. This CDR3 has 11 amino acids. Per germline, CDR1 MNHNY and CDR2 SVGAGI (reference sequence). The CDR3 here is CASRGDTEAFF. DNA of the CDR3: TGTGCCAGCCGAGGGGACACTGAAGCTTTCTTT.

Only a few counts were recorded for this clone. J is TRBJ2-3 and V is TRBV5-4; D is uncertain. The CDR3 sequence is 14 residues long. Trimming took off 0 bases at V and 0 bases at J, with 5 bases between the two ends. CDR1 is SGHNT, CDR2 YYREEE, per germline (reference sequence). CDR3 loop: CASSLGVSTDTQYF. The DNA of the CDR3 is TGTGCCAGCAGCTTGGGCGTCAGCACAGATACGCAGTATTTT.

This clone was detected a few times. V is TRBV7-9 and J is TRBJ2-1, with TRBD1 matching 9 bases. CDR1 is SEHNR, CDR2 FQNEAQ, per germline (reference sequence). The CDR3 is 13 amino acids. Germline trimming cut 5 bases from V and 8 bases from J; bases unmatched to any gene: 4. This chain's CDR3 is CASSGTGFDEQFF. CDR3 nucleotides: TGTGCCAGCAGCGGGACAGGGTTCGATGAGCAGTTCTTC. Drawing the rest from reference TRBV7-9 and TRBJ2-1, the complete variable domain is DTGVSQNPRHKITKRGQNVTFRCDPISEHNRLYWYRQTLGQGPEFLTYFQNEAQLEKSRLLSDRFSAERPKGSFSTLEIQRTEQGDSAMYLCASSGTGFDEQFFGPGTRLTVL.

This clone was counted between two and nine times. The chain links TRBV28 to TRBJ2-7; unclear D gene. CDR3 length: 11 residues. Germline CDR1 is MDHEN and CDR2 is SYDVKM. The ends were cut back, 7 bases at V and 6 bases at J, with 10 bases in the middle. The CDR3 loop is CASTEVGEQYF. In DNA form, the CDR3 reads TGTGCCAGCACCGAGGTTGGCGAGCAGTACTTC.

The chain couples TRBV12-5 to TRBJ1-1; tentative D call: TRBD1 (6 bases). V lost 1 base, J lost 4 bases, and 7 bases lay in between. The CDR3 extends over 13 amino acids. Germline-derived CDR1 and CDR2 are LGHNT and FRNRAP. Here the CDR3 DNA reads TGTGCTAGTGGTTTGGAGGACAGCACTGAAGCTTTCTTT. Translated: CASGLEDSTEAFF.

This clone was picked up a small number of times. The V gene is TRBV9, the J gene TRBJ1-2; perhaps TRBD1 as D (6 bases). Germline V gene sequence: CDR1 SGDLS, CDR2 YYNGEE. The CDR3 covers 19 residues. V lost 0 bases to trimming and J lost 4 bases, with 25 bases between them. CDR3 sequence reads: CASSVAPTPSGGEGYGYTF. As DNA, the CDR3 is TGTGCCAGCAGCGTAGCCCCCACCCCGTCCGGGGGCGAGGGCTATGGCTACACCTTC. Based on the CDR3 plus reference TRBV9 and TRBJ1-2, the full variable domain is DSGVTQTPKHLITATGQRVTLRCSPRSGDLSVYWYQQSLDQGLQFLIQYYNGEERAKGNILERFSAQQFPDLHSELNLSSLELGDSALYFCASSVAPTPSGGEGYGYTFGSGTRLTVV.

The chain joins TRBV19 to TRBJ1-2; the D gene is possibly TRBD1 (6 bases). The CDR3 extends over 14 amino acids. The germline V gene has CDR1 LNHDA and CDR2 SQIVND (reference sequence). V was trimmed by 4 bases and J by 5 bases, leaving 14 bases between them. CDR3 loop: CASSTGQKAYGYTF. The CDR3 DNA reads TGTGCCAGTAGTACCGGACAGAAAGCTTATGGCTACACCTTC.